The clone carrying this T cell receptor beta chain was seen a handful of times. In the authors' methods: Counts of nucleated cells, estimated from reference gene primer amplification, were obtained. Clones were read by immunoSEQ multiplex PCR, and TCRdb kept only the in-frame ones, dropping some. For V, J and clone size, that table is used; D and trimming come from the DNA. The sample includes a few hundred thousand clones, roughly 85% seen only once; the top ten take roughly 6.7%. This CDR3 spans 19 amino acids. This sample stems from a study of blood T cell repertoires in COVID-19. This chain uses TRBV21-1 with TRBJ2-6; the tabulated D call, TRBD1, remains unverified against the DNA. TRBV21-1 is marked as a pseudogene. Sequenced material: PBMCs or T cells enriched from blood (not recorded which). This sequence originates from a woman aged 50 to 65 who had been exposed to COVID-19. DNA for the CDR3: TGTGCCAGCAGCGGACCGGGACAGAAGACTAACTCTGGGGCCAACGTCCTGACTTTC. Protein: CASSGPGQKTNSGANVLTF.